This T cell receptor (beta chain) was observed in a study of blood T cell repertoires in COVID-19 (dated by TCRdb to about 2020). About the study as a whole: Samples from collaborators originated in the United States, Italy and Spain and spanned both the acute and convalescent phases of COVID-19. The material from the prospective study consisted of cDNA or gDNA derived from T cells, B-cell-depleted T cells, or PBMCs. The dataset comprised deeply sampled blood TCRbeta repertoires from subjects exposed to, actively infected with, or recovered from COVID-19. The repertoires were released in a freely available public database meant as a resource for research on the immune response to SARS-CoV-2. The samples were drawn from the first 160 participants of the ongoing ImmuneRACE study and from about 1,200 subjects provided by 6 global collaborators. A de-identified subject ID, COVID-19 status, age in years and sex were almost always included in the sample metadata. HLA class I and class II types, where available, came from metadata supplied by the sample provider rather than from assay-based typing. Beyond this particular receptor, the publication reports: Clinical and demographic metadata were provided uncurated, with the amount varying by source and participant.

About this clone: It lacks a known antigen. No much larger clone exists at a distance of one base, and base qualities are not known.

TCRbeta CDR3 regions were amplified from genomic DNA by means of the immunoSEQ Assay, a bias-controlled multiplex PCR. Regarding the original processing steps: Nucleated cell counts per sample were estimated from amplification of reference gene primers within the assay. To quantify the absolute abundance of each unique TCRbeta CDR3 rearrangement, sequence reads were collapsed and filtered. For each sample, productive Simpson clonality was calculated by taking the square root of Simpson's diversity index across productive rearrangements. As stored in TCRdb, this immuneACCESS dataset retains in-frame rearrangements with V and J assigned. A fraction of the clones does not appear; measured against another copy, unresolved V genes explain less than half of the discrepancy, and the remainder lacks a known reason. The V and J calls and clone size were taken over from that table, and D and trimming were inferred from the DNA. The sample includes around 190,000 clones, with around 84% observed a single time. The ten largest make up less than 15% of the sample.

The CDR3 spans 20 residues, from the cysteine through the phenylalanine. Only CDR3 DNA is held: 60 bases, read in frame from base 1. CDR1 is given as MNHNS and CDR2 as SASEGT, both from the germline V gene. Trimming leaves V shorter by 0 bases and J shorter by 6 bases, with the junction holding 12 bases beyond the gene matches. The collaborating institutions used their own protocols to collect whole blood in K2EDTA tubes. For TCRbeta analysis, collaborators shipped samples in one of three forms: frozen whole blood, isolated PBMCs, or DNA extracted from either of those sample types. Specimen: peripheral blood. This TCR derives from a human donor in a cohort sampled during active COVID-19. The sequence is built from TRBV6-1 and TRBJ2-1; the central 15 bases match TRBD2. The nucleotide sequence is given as TGTGCCAGCAGTGAAGCCTCATGGACTAGCGGGAGGGCCGGGCCCAATGAGCAGTTCTTC. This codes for CASSEASWTSGRAGPNEQFF.